This TCR beta chain was captured in a study of T-cell reconstitution after alpha-beta-depleted transplantation in children. This clonotype was recorded at least ten times. Its cognate antigen is unknown. Unique molecular identifiers were built into the TCRbeta library. TCRdb processed the PCR reads anew with MiXCR; each CDR3 protein has one entry. Among roughly 250,000 distinct CDR3 sequences listed, just under 8.5% were seen once. Study-wide findings and caveats: After one year, T-cell counts and TCRbeta diversity mostly came from new T cells. In patients about two months after transplant, alpha-beta T cells reportedly arose from several hundred expanded graft clones.

The clonotype comes from a male patient aged 10 to 17 who had a stem cell transplant for acute lymphoblastic leukemia, so the T cells may come from the graft donor. The sequencing used PBMCs, mostly from graft donor cells, collected 180 days after TCRalphabeta/CD19-depleted stem cell transplant.

CDR3 sequence reads: CSVEMRARGRAFF. The DNA of the CDR3 is TGCAGCGTTGAAATGAGGGCCAGGGGGCGAGCTTTCTTT. The chain has TRBV29-1 and TRBJ1-1; 8 positions match TRBD1. Germline V gene data show CDR1 as SQVTM and CDR2 as ANQGSEA. Trimming at V came to 2 bases and at J to 10 bases, leaving 9 bases not matched to a gene. The CDR3 sequence is 13 residues long. Full variable domain (rest looked up from reference TRBV29-1 and TRBJ1-1): SAVISQKPSRDICQRGTSLTIQCQVDSQVTMMFWYRQQPGQSLTLIATANQGSEATYESGFVIDKFPISRPNLTFSTLTVSNMSPEDSSIYLCSVEMRARGRAFFGQGTRLTVV.